This TCR beta chain was sequenced in a study of T-cell reconstitution after alpha-beta-depleted transplantation in children (dated by TCRdb to the mid-2010s). Regarding the research as a whole: T-cell immune reconstitution after TCRalphabeta/CD19-depleted allogeneic hematopoietic cell transplantation in children was quantitatively tracked in the study by means of TCR repertoire profiling.

The library was generated by PCR. Data came from an Illumina HiSeq 2500. TCR library preparation used molecular barcoding, with unique molecular identifiers applied to normalize quantification of the TCRbeta repertoire. TCRdb's own reprocessing of the public reads used fastp at Q25 and MiXCR and kept productive beta chains. A single entry per CDR3 protein holds the most common genes and DNA from its merged rows. Counted in this sample were some 500,000 distinct CDR3 sequences; about 33% of them appeared once. The ten largest clones capture less than 2.5% of the sample. This clonotype came up many times. The antigen this receptor binds is unknown. Within one base of it there is no much larger clone, and no base qualities were kept. Spanning cysteine to phenylalanine, the CDR3 consists of 13 amino acids. Only the CDR3 part of the read is kept: 39 bases, read in frame from the first base. Per the germline V gene, SQVTM is the CDR1 and ANQGSEA is the CDR2.

The sequenced sample was PBMCs from the stem cell graft donor, obtained from the stem cell graft. The chain employs TRBV29-1 and TRBJ2-2; TRBD1 might be the D gene, on 6 matching bases. This receptor was taken from a human donor who donated a stem cell graft to a child with aplastic anemia. CDR3 reads: CSAGTLNTGELFF. The base sequence is TGCAGTGCCGGGACACTGAACACCGGGGAGCTGTTTTTT.